Below are 3 T cell receptor beta chains sequenced from a single sample in a study of blood T cell repertoires in COVID-19. The repertoire was sequenced with immunoSEQ multiplex PCR; TCRdb's copy has only in-frame clones and lacks some. Seen here are 100,000 to 150,000 clones, around 86% observed once, and the top ten hold roughly 27%. The specimen was peripheral blood. These receptors were obtained from a woman aged 80 or older with acute or convalescent COVID-19.

V and J are TRBV28 and TRBJ2-2; D is perhaps TRBD2 (5 bases). Trimming took 5 bases from V and 5 from J, leaving 15 bases between them. CDR1 and CDR2 (germline): MDHEN, SYDVKM. CDR3 length: 15 residues. The CDR3 region is CASSPPDWKTGELFF. The CDR3 region has the DNA TGTGCCAGCAGTCCTCCGGACTGGAAAACCGGGGAGCTGTTTTTT.

This chain joins TRBV7-2 and TRBJ1-5; D may be TRBD1 (6 bases). Germline V gene data show CDR1 as SGHTA and CDR2 as FQGNSA. The CDR3 is made up of 16 amino acids. The V and J ends lost 1 base and 4 bases respectively, with 14 bases between them. The CDR3 DNA reads TGTGCCAGCAGCTTAGTTCGGGGGGCAGGGAATCAGCCCCAGCATTTT. Its protein product is CASSLVRGAGNQPQHF.

The chain uses TRBV5-6 and TRBJ1-6, with 7 nucleotides matching TRBD1. With V trimmed by 4 bases and J by 3 bases, 4 bases remained unmatched. The CDR3 runs to 15 residues. From germline, CDR1 is SGHDT and CDR2 YYEEEE. The CDR3 reads CASSRGTDYNSPLHF. In DNA, the CDR3 is TGTGCCAGCAGCCGCGGGACAGACTATAATTCACCCCTCCACTTT.